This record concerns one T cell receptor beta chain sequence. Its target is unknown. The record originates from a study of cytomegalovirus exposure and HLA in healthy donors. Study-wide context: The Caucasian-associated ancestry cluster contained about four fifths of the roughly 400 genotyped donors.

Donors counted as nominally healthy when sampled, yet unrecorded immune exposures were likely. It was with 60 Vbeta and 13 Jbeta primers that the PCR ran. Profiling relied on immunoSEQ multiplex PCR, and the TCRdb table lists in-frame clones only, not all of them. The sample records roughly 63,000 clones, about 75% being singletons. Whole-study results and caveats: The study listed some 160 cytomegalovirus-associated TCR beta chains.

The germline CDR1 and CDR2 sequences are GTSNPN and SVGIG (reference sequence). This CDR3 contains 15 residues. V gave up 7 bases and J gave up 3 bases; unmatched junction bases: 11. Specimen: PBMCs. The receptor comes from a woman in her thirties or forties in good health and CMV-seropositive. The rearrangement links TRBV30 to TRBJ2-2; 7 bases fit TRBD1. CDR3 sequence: CAYQPGQSHTGELFF. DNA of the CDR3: TGTGCCTACCAACCGGGACAGAGTCACACCGGGGAGCTGTTTTTT.